Given below is one TCR beta chain in context. This sample was taken from a study of CD8+ T cells in alopecia areata. Sorting separated CD4+ and CD8+ T cells out of PBMCs. This CDR3 has 15 amino acids. Looked up from germline, CDR1 is MDHEN and CDR2 is SYDVKM. V was pared by 4 bases and J by 0 bases, with 12 bases between. TCR sequencing used cDNA made by reverse transcription of extracted RNA. The assay was immunoSEQ multiplex PCR, and TCRdb's table has in-frame clones only and misses some. The sample lists fewer than 110,000 clones, roughly 50% seen once, with 8.5% to 10% in the top ten. Sequencing was done on a sample of CD4+ T cells sorted from blood. This chain connects TRBV28 to TRBJ1-2, with D unresolved. This receptor was obtained from a human donor in good health. The CDR3 coding sequence is TGTGCCAGCAGTTCCTGGGGTAGGGCTAACTATGGCTACACCTTC. Amino acid sequence: CASSSWGRANYGYTF.